This TCR beta chain was recorded in a study of blood T cell repertoires in COVID-19. The overall study: COVID-19 samples from acute and convalescent phases originated in the United States, Italy and Spain. From T cells, B-cell-depleted T cells, or PBMCs came the material, which was cDNA or gDNA.

Germline CDR1 and CDR2: SGHKS and YYEKEE (reference sequence). V dropped 1 base and J dropped 4 bases, with 11 bases sitting between them. This CDR3 spans 14 amino acids. Source study methods: Amplified reference gene primers provided the basis for estimating nucleated cell counts. Repertoires were generated with immunoSEQ multiplex PCR, while TCRdb's copy carries only in-frame clones and drops some. Clone size and the V and J calls come from that table; the DNA yielded D and trimming. The sample lists a few hundred thousand clones; 85% to 90% were seen once. The receptor's source is a human donor in a cohort sampled during active COVID-19. The specimen was peripheral blood. The gene calls are TRBV5-5 and TRBJ1-2; D uncertain. CDR3 region: CASSLSIDLYGYTF. The DNA for the CDR3 is TGTGCCAGCAGCTTGTCCATAGATCTCTATGGCTACACCTTC. Drawing the rest from reference TRBV5-5 and TRBJ1-2, the complete variable domain is DAGVTQSPTHLIKTRGQQVTLRCSPISGHKSVSWYQQVLGQGPQFIFQYYEKEERGRGNFPDRFSARQFPNYSSELNVNALLLGDSALYLCASSLSIDLYGYTFGSGTRLTVV.